The rows below give T cell receptor beta chains drawn from one sample of a study of technical replicates of blood from a few donors. TCRdb's table, derived via immunoSEQ multiplex PCR, lists solely in-frame clones and lacks some. The table has about 61,000 clones, less than 98% seen once. Sample: T cells isolated from PBMCs. Receptors originate from a human donor in good health. The CDR3 runs from the conserved cysteine through the conserved F or W. The order of the fields is D gene, V gene, CDR3 length, J gene, CDR3 protein. A D gene is named only where the DNA matches it firmly.

-,TRBV21-1,16,TRBJ2-7,CASSKPRRDRGYEQYF
TRBD1,TRBV2,13,TRBJ2-7,CASSRDRTYEQYF
TRBD2,TRBV7-8,14,TRBJ2-1,CASKAGGRYNEQFF
TRBD2,TRBV7-9,16,TRBJ2-3,CASSPPRGGYTDTQYF
-,TRBV5-1,14,TRBJ1-2,CASRVRQFDYGYTF
-,TRBV14,16,TRBJ1-1,CASSQDLGGVNTEAFF
TRBD2,TRBV30,18,TRBJ2-3,CAWSAPAGVIFYTDTQYF
-,TRBV5-6,15,TRBJ1-5,CASSLGRAINQPQHF
-,TRBV12-5,11,TRBJ2-7,CASGLLIEQYF
TRBD1,TRBV5-4,15,TRBJ1-4,CASSWTGTGGEKLFF
TRBD2,TRBV13,18,TRBJ2-7,CASSSGPSLAGLPYEQYF
TRBD1,TRBV4-1,16,TRBJ2-1,CASSQYRDRAYNEQFF
TRBD1,TRBV19,16,TRBJ1-5,CASSTRGTGGKQPQHF
-,TRBV5-1,16,TRBJ1-4,CASSLRGGEEGEKLFF
-,TRBV4-2,13,TRBJ2-1,CASSQDGEGSPFF
-,TRBV11-3,15,TRBJ1-1,CASSSPEQGNTEAFF
-,TRBV6-1,12,TRBJ2-7,CASSPEGDEQYF
-,TRBV6-1,12,TRBJ1-1,CASTYTHTEAFF
TRBD2,TRBV6-5,15,TRBJ2-2,CASCPDGGGTGELFF
-,TRBV5-6,16,TRBJ1-1,CASSFSVRTLGPEAFF
TRBD2,TRBV15,15,TRBJ2-7,CATSRDPSGSYEQYF
TRBD2,TRBV25-1,16,TRBJ2-1,CASSDSGRTLGAEQFF
-,TRBV9,15,TRBJ2-7,CASSPAIASRYEQYF
TRBD2,TRBV5-1,16,TRBJ2-7,CASSSSFSGGAGEQYF
TRBD1,TRBV10-1,19,TRBJ2-7,CASSGVFNPPGTGSYEQYF
-,TRBV6-1,11,TRBJ1-1,CASSTNTEAFF
-,TRBV5-4,15,TRBJ2-7,CASSYPGRTDYEQYF
-,TRBV4-1,15,TRBJ1-5,CASSQEGRAGQPQHF
-,TRBV18,17,TRBJ1-2,CASSPPYVAGGTYGYTF
TRBD1,TRBV18,15,TRBJ1-2,CASSPNRGQRYGYTF
TRBD1,TRBV5-1,17,TRBJ1-5,CASSSHPTGEGSQPQHF
-,TRBV6-6,14,TRBJ1-1,CASSYSTANTEAFF
TRBD1,TRBV6-1,14,TRBJ1-1,CASRKGQMNTEAFF
-,TRBV27,11,TRBJ2-3,CASTEADTQYF
TRBD1,TRBV29-1,12,TRBJ2-7,CSAGDRGYEQYF
TRBD1,TRBV10-3,17,TRBJ1-1,CAISEVGGGGWNTEAFF
TRBD2,TRBV7-3,16,TRBJ2-2,CASSLRAGMNTGELFF
-,TRBV5-1,15,TRBJ2-3,CASRSRLAGTDTQYF
-,TRBV7-8,14,TRBJ1-1,CASKGSPGNTEAFF
TRBD2,TRBV2,15,TRBJ2-7,CASSPSGGESYEQYF
-,TRBV6-1,15,TRBJ2-6,CASTPTRSGANVLTF
-,TRBV7-3,13,TRBJ1-1,CASSLAEGTEAFF
TRBD2,TRBV11-2,16,TRBJ2-7,CASSLVVAGSTYEQYF
-,TRBV28,14,TRBJ2-7,CASQTPPDSYEQYF
-,TRBV5-1,13,TRBJ1-1,CASSLEGADQAFF
TRBD2,TRBV9,16,TRBJ2-1,CASSVRLAGSRNEQFF
TRBD2,TRBV9,13,TRBJ2-5,CASSAGLVETQYF
-,TRBV2,14,TRBJ1-5,CASRTGYGNQPQHF
-,TRBV15,15,TRBJ1-4,CATSRVRGTNEKLFF
-,TRBV9,15,TRBJ1-1,CASSVAGRVAGEAFF
-,TRBV27,14,TRBJ1-5,CASSTNGLGQPQHF
-,TRBV6-5,14,TRBJ1-1,CASNYRGQNTEAFF
-,TRBV5-1,14,TRBJ2-3,CASSLMVPGDTQYF
TRBD1,TRBV2,15,TRBJ1-2,CASSLYKGAGYGYTF
-,TRBV28,17,TRBJ2-2,CASSPPPTLPNTGELFF
TRBD2,TRBV5-1,16,TRBJ2-1,CASSLWVQRESNEQFF
TRBD2,TRBV7-8,18,TRBJ2-1,CASSLVSGGASSYNEQFF
TRBD1,TRBV7-9,16,TRBJ2-5,CASSLAPGTGGETQYF
-,TRBV27,12,TRBJ2-2,CASRAYTGELFF
TRBD1,TRBV9,16,TRBJ1-2,CASSLSGTGAAYGYTF